This is a list of T cell receptor beta chains from one sample in a study of Ad26.COV2.S vaccination and SARS-CoV-2 variants. Only in-frame clones appear in the TCRdb table, and some are missing; sequencing was by immunoSEQ multiplex PCR. The sample yields roughly 380,000 clones, around 90% seen once. Sequenced here: peripheral blood, sampled after recovery from COVID-19. These receptors were taken from a human donor who had recovered from COVID-19. Both conserved end residues are part of each CDR3. A D gene is named only where the DNA matches it firmly. Clone size appears in some rows only: once, few, many, or a class for an expanded clone.

v_call	j_call	clone_size	d_call	cdr3_nt	cdr3_aa
TRBV5-6	TRBJ1-3	NA	TRBD1	TGTGCCAGCAGCTTGGCCATTGCCGGGACAGGTGGAAACACCATATATTTT	CASSLAIAGTGGNTIYF
TRBV9	TRBJ1-1	NA	TRBD1	TGTGCCAGCAGCGTAAACTCACAGGGGAGCACTGAAGCTTTCTTT	CASSVNSQGSTEAFF
TRBV27	TRBJ2-2	NA	TRBD1	TGTGCCAGCAGTCCTTACGGGACAGGGGCCGGGGAGCTGTTTTTT	CASSPYGTGAGELFF
TRBV29-1	TRBJ1-1	once	TRBD1	TGCAGTGACAGGGGGCTGGGGACTGAAGCTTTCTTT	CSDRGLGTEAFF
TRBV3-1/TRBV3-2	TRBJ2-1	NA	NA	TGTGCCAGCAGCCCGGAGCGCCACAATGAGCAGTTCTTC	CASSPERHNEQFF
TRBV7-9	TRBJ1-2	NA	NA	TGTGCCAGCAGCCACAGGCAATATGGCTACACCTTC	CASSHRQYGYTF
TRBV10-2	TRBJ2-1	NA	TRBD1	TGCGCCAGCAGTGATCAGGGGGACAATGAGCAGTTCTTC	CASSDQGDNEQFF
TRBV5-6	TRBJ1-2	NA	TRBD1	TGTGCCAGCAGCTCCTGGGACAGTTCGTATGGCTACACCTTC	CASSSWDSSYGYTF
TRBV12-3/TRBV12-4	TRBJ1-2	NA	NA	TGTGCCAGCAGTCCGAGGGGGTTGGAAGGCTACACCTTC	CASSPRGLEGYTF
TRBV29-1	TRBJ1-3	NA	NA	TGCAGCGGTCTGATAGATGTGGGCTCTGGAAACACCATATATTTT	CSGLIDVGSGNTIYF
TRBV9	TRBJ2-2	once	NA	TGTGCCAGCAGCCCCTCGGGGACGCTCAGTTTAGGGATCGGGGAGCTGTTTTTT	CASSPSGTLSLGIGELFF
TRBV9	TRBJ1-3	NA	TRBD1	TGTGCCAGCAGCGCGACAGGGGGTCTTGGAAACACCATATATTTT	CASSATGGLGNTIYF
TRBV6-6	TRBJ1-5	NA	TRBD1	TGTGCCAGCACCCTGAGGACAGGGAGGAATCAGCCCCAGCATTTT	CASTLRTGRNQPQHF
TRBV5-8	TRBJ2-3	NA	NA	TGTGCCAGCAGGCCCAGGGGGGTAGGCCGAACAGATACGCAGTATTTT	CASRPRGVGRTDTQYF
TRBV25-1	TRBJ2-2	NA	TRBD1	TGTGCCAGCAGCCCCACCGCGAGGGACAGGGCGAACACCGGGGAGCTGTTTTTT	CASSPTARDRANTGELFF
TRBV6-6	TRBJ1-3	few	TRBD1	TGTGCCAGCAGGGGACAGGGGGTAGTATCGGGAAACACCATATATTTT	CASRGQGVVSGNTIYF
TRBV4-3	TRBJ2-2	NA	TRBD1	TGCGCCAGCAGCCAAGCCACAGGGGGTGGAGAGCATACCGGGGAGCTGTTTTTT	CASSQATGGGEHTGELFF
TRBV6-5	TRBJ2-3	NA	NA	TGTGCCAGCAGGACCACCCGGGCAAGCACAGATACGCAGTATTTT	CASRTTRASTDTQYF
TRBV2	TRBJ2-2	NA	NA	TGTGCCAGCACGGGGAGCGGGCGCGCCACCGGGGAGCTGTTTTTT	CASTGSGRATGELFF
TRBV4-3	TRBJ2-3	NA	NA	TGCGCCAGCAGCCAACCAGGGTCAGATACGCAGTATTTT	CASSQPGSDTQYF
TRBV7-8	TRBJ2-1	NA	TRBD2	TGTGCCAGCAGCTTGCTTAGCGGGGGGCAATACAATGAGCAGTTCTTC	CASSLLSGGQYNEQFF
TRBV6-2/TRBV6-3	TRBJ2-7	NA	NA	TGTGCCAGCAGTTACGCGCAGGGTTTACGGGAGCAGTACTTC	CASSYAQGLREQYF
TRBV2	TRBJ2-3	NA	NA	TGTGCCAGCAGTGAAGGGGGAATTACAGATACGCAGTATTTT	CASSEGGITDTQYF
TRBV4-1	TRBJ2-4	NA	NA	TGCGCCAGCAGCCAAGATAGGGGGACACCTACTACCAAAAACATTCAGTACTTC	CASSQDRGTPTTKNIQYF
TRBV2	TRBJ1-2	NA	NA	TGTGCCAGCAATCCCTGGGAGACACACTATGGCTACACCTTC	CASNPWETHYGYTF
TRBV2	TRBJ2-7	once	NA	TGTGCCAGCAGTGATAAAACAGGGTTAGGCGAGCAGTACTTC	CASSDKTGLGEQYF
TRBV5-6	TRBJ2-7	NA	NA	TGTGCCAGCAGCGTTGGGTCCGGGTTCGAGCAGTACTTC	CASSVGSGFEQYF
TRBV9	TRBJ2-3	NA	NA	TGTGCCAGCAGCGCAGGCACAGATACGCAGTATTTT	CASSAGTDTQYF
TRBV6-6	TRBJ1-5	NA	TRBD1	TGTGCCAGCAGCTGGACAGGGGGTAATCAGCCCCAGCATTTT	CASSWTGGNQPQHF
TRBV6-5	TRBJ1-1	once	TRBD1	TGTGCCAGCATTCGAGGGACAGCTGAAGCTTTCTTT	CASIRGTAEAFF
TRBV9	TRBJ2-5	NA	NA	TGTGCCAGCAGCGTATCCCCGGGGCGGGAGACCCAGTACTTC	CASSVSPGRETQYF
TRBV5-1	TRBJ1-1	NA	TRBD1	TGCGCCAGCGCGCGTAGCAACAGGGGAATGAACACTGAAGCTTTCTTT	CASARSNRGMNTEAFF
TRBV5-4	TRBJ1-1	NA	NA	TGTGCCAGCAGCTTGGCGGGGGGCAACACTGAAGCTTTCTTT	CASSLAGGNTEAFF
TRBV18	TRBJ1-4	NA	NA	TGTGCCAGCTCGTCTGGGGCGGCAACTAATGAAAAACTGTTTTTT	CASSSGAATNEKLFF
TRBV7-2	TRBJ2-2	NA	TRBD1	TGTGCCAGCAGCCCTTGGACAGGGCCGGGCGTCGGGGAGCTGTTTTTT	CASSPWTGPGVGELFF
TRBV24-1	TRBJ1-2	NA	NA	TGTGCCACCAGTACAGGGAGGAACTATGGCTACACCTTC	CATSTGRNYGYTF
TRBV28	TRBJ1-6	NA	NA	TGTGCCAGCAGCCCTGGGGCAGCCTATTCACCCCTCCACTTT	CASSPGAAYSPLHF
TRBV6-5	TRBJ1-3	NA	NA	TGTGCCAGCAGTCGCGGAGAGGGTACTGGAAACACCATATATTTT	CASSRGEGTGNTIYF
TRBV14	TRBJ1-2	NA	NA	TGTGCCAGCAGCCTAGGGTATGACTATGGCTACACCTTC	CASSLGYDYGYTF
TRBV10-3	TRBJ1-4	NA	NA	TGTGCCATCAGTGCCGTTCGCGGGTCACAGTTTTTT	CAISAVRGSQFF
TRBV4-1	TRBJ1-5	NA	NA	TGCGCCAGCAGCCAGGGGAACAGCAATCAGCCCCAGCATTTT	CASSQGNSNQPQHF
TRBV11-1	TRBJ1-2	NA	NA	TGTGCCAGCAGCAAGGGCAGGGAATCTAACTATGGCTACACCTTC	CASSKGRESNYGYTF
TRBV7-6	TRBJ2-7	NA	NA	TGTGCCAGCAGCTTAGAGGCTCCAACCTACGAGCAGTACTTC	CASSLEAPTYEQYF
TRBV27	TRBJ1-5	NA	NA	TGTGCCAGCAGTCCTCTAGGCCCTTCCGGGACACCTCATCAGCCCCAGCATTTT	CASSPLGPSGTPHQPQHF
TRBV5-4	TRBJ2-2	NA	TRBD1	TGTGCCAGCAGCCCTAGGACAGGGCTTGGCGGGGAGCTGTTTTTT	CASSPRTGLGGELFF
TRBV9	TRBJ1-3	NA	NA	TGTGCCAGCAAGGGGCCTGGAAACACCATATATTTT	CASKGPGNTIYF
TRBV27	TRBJ2-2	NA	TRBD1	TGTGCCAGCAGTTCCACCGGGACAGGGGGCCTCGGGGAGCTGTTTTTT	CASSSTGTGGLGELFF
TRBV3-1/TRBV3-2	TRBJ2-5	NA	NA	TGTGCCAGCAGCCAAGCGGGGCCGCAAGAGACCCAGTACTTC	CASSQAGPQETQYF
TRBV3-1/TRBV3-2	TRBJ2-7	NA	TRBD1	TGTGCCAGCAGCCAGGCACGAACAGGGGGGTATGAGCAGTACTTC	CASSQARTGGYEQYF
TRBV9	TRBJ2-5	NA	NA	TGTGCCAGCAGCCCCGGGGGGCCCCAAGAGACCCAGTACTTC	CASSPGGPQETQYF
TRBV5-6	TRBJ2-5	NA	TRBD2	TGTGCCAGCAGCTTGGAGCTAGCGGGGAGGGAGACCCAGTACTTC	CASSLELAGRETQYF
TRBV6-6	TRBJ1-6	NA	TRBD1	TGTGCCAGCAGCCCTGACAGGGGGAATTCACCCCTCCACTTT	CASSPDRGNSPLHF
TRBV9	TRBJ2-5	NA	NA	TGTGCCAGCAGCGTTATCGGGGCCCGGGGGACCCAGTACTTC	CASSVIGARGTQYF